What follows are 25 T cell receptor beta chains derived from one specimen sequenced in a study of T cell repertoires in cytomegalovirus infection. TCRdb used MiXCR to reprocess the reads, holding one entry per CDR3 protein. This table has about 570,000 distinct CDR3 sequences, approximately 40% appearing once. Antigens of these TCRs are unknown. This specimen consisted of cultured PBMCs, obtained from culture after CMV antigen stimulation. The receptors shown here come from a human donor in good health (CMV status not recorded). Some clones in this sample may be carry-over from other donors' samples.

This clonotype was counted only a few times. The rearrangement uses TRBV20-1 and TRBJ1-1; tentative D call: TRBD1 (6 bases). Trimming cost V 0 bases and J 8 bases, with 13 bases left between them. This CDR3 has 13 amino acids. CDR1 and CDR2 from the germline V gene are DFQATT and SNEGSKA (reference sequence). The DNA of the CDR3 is TGCAGTGCTAGAGAATGGGGGGCAGTAGAAGCTTTCTTT. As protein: CSAREWGAVEAFF.

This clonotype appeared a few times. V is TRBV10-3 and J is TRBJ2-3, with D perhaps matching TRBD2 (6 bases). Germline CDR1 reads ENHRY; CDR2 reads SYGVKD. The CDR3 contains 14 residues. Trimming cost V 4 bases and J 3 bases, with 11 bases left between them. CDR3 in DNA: TGTGCCATCAGTGGGGGGGAGAGGACAGATACGCAGTATTTT. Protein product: CAISGGERTDTQYF.

The CDR3 spells CASSPYTASEQYF. CDR3 coding DNA: TGTGCCAGCAGCCCTTATACAGCTTCCGAGCAGTACTTC. This chain joins TRBV7-4 and TRBJ2-7; no reliable D call. This CDR3 is built from 13 residues. V lost 5 bases and J 6 bases, leaving 14 bases between the germline ends. Germline V gene data show CDR1 as SGHVT and CDR2 as SQSDAQ.

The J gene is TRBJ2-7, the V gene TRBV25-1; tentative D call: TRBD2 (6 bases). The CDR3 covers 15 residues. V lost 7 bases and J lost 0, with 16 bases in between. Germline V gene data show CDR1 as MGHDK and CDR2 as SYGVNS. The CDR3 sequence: CASTPGTPSSYEQYF. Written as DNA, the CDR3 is TGTGCCAGCACCCCAGGGACTCCCAGCTCCTACGAGCAGTACTTC.

Here the CDR3 reads CASGSQGQPFPETQYF. The CDR3 nucleotides read TGTGCTAGTGGTTCCCAGGGACAGCCATTCCCGGAGACCCAGTACTTC. The V and J genes are TRBV12-5 and TRBJ2-5; TRBD1 matches 7 bases. V lost 4 bases and J lost 5; bases outside the gene matches: 13. CDR1 LGHNT and CDR2 FRNRAP come from the germline V gene. CDR3 size: 16 residues.

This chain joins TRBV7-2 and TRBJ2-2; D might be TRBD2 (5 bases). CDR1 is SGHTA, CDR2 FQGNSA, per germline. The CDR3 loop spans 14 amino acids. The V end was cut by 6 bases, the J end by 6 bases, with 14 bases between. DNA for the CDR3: TGTGCCAGCAGACCAGGCGGGTCGGCCGGGGAGCTGTTTTTT. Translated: CASRPGGSAGELFF.

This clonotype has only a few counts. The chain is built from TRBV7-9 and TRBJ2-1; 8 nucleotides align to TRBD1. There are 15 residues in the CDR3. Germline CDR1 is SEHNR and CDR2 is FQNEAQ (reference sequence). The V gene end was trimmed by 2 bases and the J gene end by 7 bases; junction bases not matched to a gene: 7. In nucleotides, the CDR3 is TGTGCCAGCAGCTTAATTGACAGGGGTGAAAATGAGCAGTTCTTC. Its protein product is CASSLIDRGENEQFF.

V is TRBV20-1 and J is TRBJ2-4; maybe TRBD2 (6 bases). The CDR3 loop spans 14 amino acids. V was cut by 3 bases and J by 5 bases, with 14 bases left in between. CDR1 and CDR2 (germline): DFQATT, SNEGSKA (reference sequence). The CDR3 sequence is CSASPPGGQNIQYF. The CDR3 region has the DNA TGCAGTGCTAGTCCCCCCGGGGGTCAAAACATTCAGTACTTC.

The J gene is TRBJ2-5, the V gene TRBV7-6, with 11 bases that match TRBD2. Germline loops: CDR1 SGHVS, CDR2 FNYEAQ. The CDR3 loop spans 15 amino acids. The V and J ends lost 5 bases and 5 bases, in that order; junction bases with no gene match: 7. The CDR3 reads CASSLTSGDHETQYF. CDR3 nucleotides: TGTGCCAGCAGCCTGACTAGCGGGGATCACGAGACCCAGTACTTC.

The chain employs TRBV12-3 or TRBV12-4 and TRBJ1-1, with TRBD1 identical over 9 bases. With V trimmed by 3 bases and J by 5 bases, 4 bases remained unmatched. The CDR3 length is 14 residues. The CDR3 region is CASSFPTGGTEAFF. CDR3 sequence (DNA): TGTGCCAGCAGTTTCCCGACAGGGGGGACTGAAGCTTTCTTT.

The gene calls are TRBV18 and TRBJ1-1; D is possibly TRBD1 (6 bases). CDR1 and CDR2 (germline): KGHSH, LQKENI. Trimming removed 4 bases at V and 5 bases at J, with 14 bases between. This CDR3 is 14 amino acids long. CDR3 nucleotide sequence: TGTGCCAGCTCACAGGACAGATCAGGGACTGAAGCTTTCTTT. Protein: CASSQDRSGTEAFF.

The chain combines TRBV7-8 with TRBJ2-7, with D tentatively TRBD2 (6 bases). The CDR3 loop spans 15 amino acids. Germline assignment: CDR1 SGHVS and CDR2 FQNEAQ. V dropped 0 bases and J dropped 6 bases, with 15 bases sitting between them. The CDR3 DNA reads TGTGCCAGCAGCTTAGCGTGGCGTTGGGAGGCCGAGCAGTACTTC. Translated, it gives CASSLAWRWEAEQYF.

CDR3 coding DNA: TGTGCCAGCAACCCTAGAGGGGCTTACAATGAGCAGTTCTTC. It encodes CASNPRGAYNEQFF. The chain combines TRBV12-3 or TRBV12-4 with TRBJ2-1; D is possibly TRBD1 or TRBD2 (5 bases each). Trimming removed 7 bases at V and 4 bases at J, with 14 bases between. The CDR3 covers 14 residues.

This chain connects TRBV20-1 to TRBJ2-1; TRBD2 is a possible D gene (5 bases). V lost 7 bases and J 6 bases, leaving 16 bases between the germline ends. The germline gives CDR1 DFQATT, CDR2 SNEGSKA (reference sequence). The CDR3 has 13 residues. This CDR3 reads CSERSAWSNEQFF. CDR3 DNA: TGCAGTGAGCGGAGCGCTTGGAGCAATGAGCAGTTCTTC.

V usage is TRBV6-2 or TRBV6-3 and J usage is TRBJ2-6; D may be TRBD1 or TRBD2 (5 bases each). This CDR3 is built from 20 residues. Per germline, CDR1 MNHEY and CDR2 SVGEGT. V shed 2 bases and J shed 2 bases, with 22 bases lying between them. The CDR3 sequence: CASSYRDPGRRAPGANVLTF. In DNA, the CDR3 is TGTGCCAGCAGTTACCGCGACCCGGGACGGCGGGCACCTGGGGCCAACGTCCTGACTTTC.

The CDR3 DNA is TGTGCCAGCAGCATCGCACAGGGTCCCTACAATGAGCAGTTCTTC. It translates to CASSIAQGPYNEQFF. This chain links TRBV7-6 with TRBJ2-1; D is possibly TRBD1 (6 bases). This CDR3 comprises 15 residues. Germline-derived CDR1 and CDR2 are SGHVS and FNYEAQ. The V and J ends lost 5 bases and 2 bases respectively, with 13 bases between them.

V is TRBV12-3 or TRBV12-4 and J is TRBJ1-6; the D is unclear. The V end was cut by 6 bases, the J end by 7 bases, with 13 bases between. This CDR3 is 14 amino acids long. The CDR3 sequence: CASRPPGWNSPLHF. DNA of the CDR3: TGTGCCAGCAGGCCCCCGGGGTGGAATTCACCCCTCCACTTT.

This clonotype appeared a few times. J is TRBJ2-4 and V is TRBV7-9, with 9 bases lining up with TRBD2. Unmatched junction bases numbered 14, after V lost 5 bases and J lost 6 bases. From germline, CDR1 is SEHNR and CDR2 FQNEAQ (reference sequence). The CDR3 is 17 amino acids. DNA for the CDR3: TGTGCCAGCAGCCGGGCAAACGGCGGGAGGGCCTCAAACATTCAGTACTTC. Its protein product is CASSRANGGRASNIQYF.

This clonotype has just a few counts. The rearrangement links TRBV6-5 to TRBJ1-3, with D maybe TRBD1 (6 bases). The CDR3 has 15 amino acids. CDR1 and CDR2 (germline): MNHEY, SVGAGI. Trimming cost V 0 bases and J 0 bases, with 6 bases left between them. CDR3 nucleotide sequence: TGTGCCAGCAGTTACTCGACAGGCTCTGGAAACACCATATATTTT. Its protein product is CASSYSTGSGNTIYF.

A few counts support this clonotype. CDR3 DNA: TGTGCCAGCAGCCCCGGGACAGGGTGGACTAATGAAAAACTGTTTTTT. Its protein product is CASSPGTGWTNEKLFF. V gene TRBV11-2 combines with J gene TRBJ1-4, with TRBD1 identical over 9 bases. Germline V gene data show CDR1 as SGHAT and CDR2 as FQNNGV. V lost 5 bases to trimming and J lost 2 bases; unmatched junction nucleotides: 6. This CDR3 is 16 amino acids long.

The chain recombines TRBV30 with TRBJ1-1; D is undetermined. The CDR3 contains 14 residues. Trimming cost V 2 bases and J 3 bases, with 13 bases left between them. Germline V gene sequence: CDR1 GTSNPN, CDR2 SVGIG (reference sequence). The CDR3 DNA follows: TGTGCCTGGAGTAAGGGCCTCCGGGACACTGAAGCTTTCTTT. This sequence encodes CAWSKGLRDTEAFF.

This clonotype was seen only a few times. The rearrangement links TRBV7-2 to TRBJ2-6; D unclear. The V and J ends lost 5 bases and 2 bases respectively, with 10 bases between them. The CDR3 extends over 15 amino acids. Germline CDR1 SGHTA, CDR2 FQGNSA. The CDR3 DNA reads TGTGCCAGCAGCCCCCAGTCTCCTGGGGCCAACGTCCTGACTTTC. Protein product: CASSPQSPGANVLTF.

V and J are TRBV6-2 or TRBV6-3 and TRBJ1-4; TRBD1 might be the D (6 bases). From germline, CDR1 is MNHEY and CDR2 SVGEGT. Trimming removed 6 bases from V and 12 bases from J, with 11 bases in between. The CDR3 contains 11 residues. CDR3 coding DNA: TGTGCCAGCAGCCGGGACACTCAACTGTTTTTT. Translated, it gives CASSRDTQLFF.

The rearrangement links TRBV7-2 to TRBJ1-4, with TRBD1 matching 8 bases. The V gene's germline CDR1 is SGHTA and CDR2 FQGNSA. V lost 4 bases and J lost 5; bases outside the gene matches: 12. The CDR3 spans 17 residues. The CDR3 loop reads CASSYGQGRGGNEKLFF. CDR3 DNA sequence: TGTGCCAGCAGCTACGGACAGGGTAGGGGAGGAAATGAAAAACTGTTTTTT.

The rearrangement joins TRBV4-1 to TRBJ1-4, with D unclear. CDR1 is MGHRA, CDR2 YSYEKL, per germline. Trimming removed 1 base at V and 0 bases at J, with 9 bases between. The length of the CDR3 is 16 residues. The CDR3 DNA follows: TGCGCCAGCAGCCAAGTTGGAGTTGCAACTAATGAAAAACTGTTTTTT. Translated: CASSQVGVATNEKLFF.